The clone carrying this T cell receptor beta chain occurred many times. Its antigen is as yet unknown. Using RNA transcripts as the source, TCR beta CDR3 regions were amplified. First-round RT-PCR with HTBI primers amplified the TCR CDR3 region. From the multiplex PCR reads, TCRdb called clonotypes with MiXCR, one entry per CDR3 protein. This table holds hundreds of thousands of distinct CDR3 sequences, about 14% found once. This specimen belongs to a study of T cells in Graves' hyperthyroidism and ophthalmopathy. General study points: The model anticipated ophthalmopathy a median about six months pre-onset.

Individuals with ophthalmopathy presented a Clinical Activity Score of at least 3, a NOSPECS grade of at least 4 and a duration under 3 months. The CDR3 runs 16 residues. Per germline, CDR1 MDHEN and CDR2 SYDVKM. V was cut by 3 bases and J by 3 bases, with 15 bases left in between. The TCR was taken from a woman in her forties or fifties with Graves' ophthalmopathy. The V gene is TRBV28, the J gene TRBJ2-1; possibly TRBD1 or TRBD2 for D (6 bases each). The sample taken for sequencing was blood. Here the CDR3 reads CASSFDGGSYYNEQFF. As DNA, the CDR3 is TGTGCCAGCAGTTTTGACGGGGGCTCCTACTACAATGAGCAGTTCTTC. Based on the CDR3 plus reference TRBV28 and TRBJ2-1, the full variable domain is DVKVTQSSRYLVKRTGEKVFLECVQDMDHENMFWYRQDPGLGLRLIYFSYDVKMKEKGDIPEGYSVSREKKERFSLILESASTNQTSMYLCASSFDGGSYYNEQFFGPGTRLTVL.